This paragraph reports one T cell receptor (beta chain). The study drew participants aged roughly 18 to 89 years from some 25 US areas. All exposed participants met a person with COVID-19 within 2 weeks before entering the study. This specimen belongs to a study of blood T cell repertoires in COVID-19. Study information: The study drew acute and convalescent COVID-19 samples from the United States, Italy and Spain.

As processed by the authors: The assay estimated nucleated cells by amplifying reference gene primers. The assay was immunoSEQ multiplex PCR, and TCRdb's table has in-frame clones only and misses some. From that table come the V and J calls and clone size; the DNA was used to work out D and trimming. The top ten hold about 4.7% of the sample, which has roughly 200,000 clones, 80% to 90% seen once. This TCR came from a woman aged 25 to 45 who had been exposed to COVID-19. Sequencing was carried out using PBMCs or T cells enriched from blood (not recorded which).

The CDR3 nucleotides are TGTGCCACCACTAGGACAGCGGGGAACTATGGCTACACCTTC. Protein sequence: CATTRTAGNYGYTF. V is TRBV19 and J is TRBJ1-2; tentative D call: TRBD1 (6 bases). The CDR3 length is 14 residues. The germline CDR1 and CDR2 sequences are LNHDA and SQIVND (reference sequence). V lost 10 bases, J lost 2 bases, and 17 bases lay in between.